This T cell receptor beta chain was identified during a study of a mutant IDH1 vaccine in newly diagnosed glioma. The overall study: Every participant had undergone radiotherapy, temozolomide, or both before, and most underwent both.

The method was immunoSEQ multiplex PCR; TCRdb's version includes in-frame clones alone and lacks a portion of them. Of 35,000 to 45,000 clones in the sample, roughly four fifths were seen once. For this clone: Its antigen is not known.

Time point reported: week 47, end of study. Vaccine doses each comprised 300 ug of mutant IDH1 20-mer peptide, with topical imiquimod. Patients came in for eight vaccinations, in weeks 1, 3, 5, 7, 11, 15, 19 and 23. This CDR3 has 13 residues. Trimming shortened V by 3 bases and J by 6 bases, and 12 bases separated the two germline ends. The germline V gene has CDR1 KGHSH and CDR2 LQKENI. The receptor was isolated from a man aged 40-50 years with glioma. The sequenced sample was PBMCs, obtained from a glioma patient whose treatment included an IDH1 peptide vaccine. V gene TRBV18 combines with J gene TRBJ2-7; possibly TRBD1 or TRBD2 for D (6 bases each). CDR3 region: CASSPGGRAEQYF. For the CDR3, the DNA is TGTGCCAGCTCACCGGGGGGCAGGGCCGAGCAGTACTTC.